This T cell receptor beta chain comes out of a study of a mutant IDH1 vaccine in newly diagnosed glioma. Time point given: week 47, end of study. Vaccination used 300 ug of mutant IDH1 20-mer peptide per dose, with topical imiquimod. Vaccinations, eight in total, occurred in weeks 1, 3, 5, 7, 11, 15, 19, 23. A remark on this clone: Its target is not known.

Generated by immunoSEQ multiplex PCR, the TCRdb table keeps only in-frame clones and is missing some. There are about 50,000 clones in the sample; approximately 71% occur only once, and 5.3% lies in the top ten. CDR3 length: 11 amino acids. Germline loops: CDR1 DFQATT, CDR2 SNEGSKA (reference sequence). V lost 3 bases and J lost 6, with 5 bases in between. V gene TRBV20-1 combines with J gene TRBJ2-2; D is unresolved. The sequence was obtained from a man over 45 with glioma. The starting material was PBMCs, obtained from a glioma patient whose treatment included an IDH1 peptide vaccine. The CDR3 loop reads CSASLAGELFF. For the CDR3, the DNA is TGCAGTGCTAGTCTCGCCGGGGAGCTGTTTTTT.